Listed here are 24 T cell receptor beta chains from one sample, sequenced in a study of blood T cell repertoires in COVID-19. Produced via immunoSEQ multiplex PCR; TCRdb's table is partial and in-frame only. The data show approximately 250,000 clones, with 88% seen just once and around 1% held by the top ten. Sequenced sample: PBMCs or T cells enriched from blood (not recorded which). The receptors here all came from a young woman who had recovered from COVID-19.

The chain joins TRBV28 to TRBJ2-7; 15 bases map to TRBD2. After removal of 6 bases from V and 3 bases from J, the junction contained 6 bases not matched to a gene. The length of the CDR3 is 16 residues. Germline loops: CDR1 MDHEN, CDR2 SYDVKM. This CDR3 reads CASRRTSGRGYYEQYF. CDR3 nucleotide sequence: TGTGCCAGCAGGCGGACTAGCGGGAGGGGGTACTACGAGCAGTACTTC. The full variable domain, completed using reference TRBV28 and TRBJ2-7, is DVKVTQSSRYLVKRTGEKVFLECVQDMDHENMFWYRQDPGLGLRLIYFSYDVKMKEKGDIPEGYSVSREKKERFSLILESASTNQTSMYLCASRRTSGRGYYEQYFGPGTRLTVT.

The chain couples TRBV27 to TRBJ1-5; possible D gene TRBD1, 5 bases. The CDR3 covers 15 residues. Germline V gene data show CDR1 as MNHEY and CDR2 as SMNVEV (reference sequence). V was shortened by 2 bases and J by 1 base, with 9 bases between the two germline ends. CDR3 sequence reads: CASSLDRGSNQPQHF. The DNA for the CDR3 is TGTGCCAGCAGTTTAGATCGGGGGAGCAATCAGCCCCAGCATTTT.

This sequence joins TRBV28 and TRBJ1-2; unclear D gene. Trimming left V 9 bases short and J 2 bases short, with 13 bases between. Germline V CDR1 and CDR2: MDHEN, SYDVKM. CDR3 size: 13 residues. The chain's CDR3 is CASTEPPNYGYTF. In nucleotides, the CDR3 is TGTGCCAGTACTGAGCCCCCAAACTATGGCTACACCTTC.

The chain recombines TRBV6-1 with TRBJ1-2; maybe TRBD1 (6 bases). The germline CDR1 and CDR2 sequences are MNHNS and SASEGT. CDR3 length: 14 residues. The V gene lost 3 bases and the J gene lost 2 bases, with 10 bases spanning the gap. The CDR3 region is CASSEAGANYGYTF. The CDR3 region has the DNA TGTGCCAGCAGTGAGGCAGGGGCGAACTATGGCTACACCTTC.

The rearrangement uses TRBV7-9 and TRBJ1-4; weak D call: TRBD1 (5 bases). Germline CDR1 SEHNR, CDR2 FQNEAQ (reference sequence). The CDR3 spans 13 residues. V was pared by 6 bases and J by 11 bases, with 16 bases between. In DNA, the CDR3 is TGTGCCAGCAGAACCGACAGTCAATGGAAACTGTTTTTT. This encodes CASRTDSQWKLFF.

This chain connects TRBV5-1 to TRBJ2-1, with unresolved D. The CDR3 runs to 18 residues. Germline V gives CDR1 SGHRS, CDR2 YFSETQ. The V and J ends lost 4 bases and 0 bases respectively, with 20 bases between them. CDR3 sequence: CASSTRDLTLFSYNEQFF. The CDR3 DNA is TGCGCCAGCAGCACAAGAGACTTGACTCTCTTCTCCTACAATGAGCAGTTCTTC.

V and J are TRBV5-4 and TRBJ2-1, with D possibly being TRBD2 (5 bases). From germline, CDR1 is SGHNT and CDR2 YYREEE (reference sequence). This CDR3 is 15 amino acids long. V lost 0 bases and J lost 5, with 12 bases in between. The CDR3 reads CASSLAGLPNNEQFF. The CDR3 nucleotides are TGTGCCAGCAGCTTGGCCGGACTCCCCAACAATGAGCAGTTCTTC.

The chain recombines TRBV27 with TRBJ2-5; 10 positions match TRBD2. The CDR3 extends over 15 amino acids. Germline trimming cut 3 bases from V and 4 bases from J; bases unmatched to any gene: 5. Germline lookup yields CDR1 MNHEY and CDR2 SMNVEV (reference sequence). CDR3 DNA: TGTGCCAGCAGTTTCGCTAGCGGGAGCGTAGAGACCCAGTACTTC. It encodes CASSFASGSVETQYF.

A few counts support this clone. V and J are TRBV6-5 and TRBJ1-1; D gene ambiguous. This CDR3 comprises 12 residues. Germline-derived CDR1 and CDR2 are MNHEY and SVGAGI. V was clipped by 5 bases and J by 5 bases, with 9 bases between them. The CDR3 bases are TGTGCCAGCAGTCCCCCCCTTACTGAAGCTTTCTTT. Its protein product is CASSPPLTEAFF.

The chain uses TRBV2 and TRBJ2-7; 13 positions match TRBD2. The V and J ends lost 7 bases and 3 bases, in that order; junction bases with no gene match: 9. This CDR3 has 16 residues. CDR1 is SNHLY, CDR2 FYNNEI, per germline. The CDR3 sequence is CASNIPGLAGYYEQYF. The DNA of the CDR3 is TGTGCCAGCAACATCCCGGGACTAGCGGGGTACTACGAGCAGTACTTC.

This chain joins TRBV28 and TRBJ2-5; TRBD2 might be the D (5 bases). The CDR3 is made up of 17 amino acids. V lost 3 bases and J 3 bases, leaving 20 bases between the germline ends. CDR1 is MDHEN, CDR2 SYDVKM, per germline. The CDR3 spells CASSFPPGLAEKETQYF. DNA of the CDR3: TGTGCCAGCAGTTTCCCGCCCGGGCTAGCCGAAAAAGAGACCCAGTACTTC.

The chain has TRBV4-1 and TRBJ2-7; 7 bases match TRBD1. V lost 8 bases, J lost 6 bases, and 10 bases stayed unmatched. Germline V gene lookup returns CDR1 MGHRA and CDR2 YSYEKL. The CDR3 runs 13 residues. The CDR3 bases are TGCGCCAGCCACGACAGGGATCCTACCGAGCAGTACTTC. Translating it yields CASHDRDPTEQYF.

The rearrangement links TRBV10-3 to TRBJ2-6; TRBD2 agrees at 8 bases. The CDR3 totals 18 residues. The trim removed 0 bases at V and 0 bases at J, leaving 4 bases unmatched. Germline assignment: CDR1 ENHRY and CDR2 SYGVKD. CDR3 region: CAISESGTRVSGANVLTF. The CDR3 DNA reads TGTGCCATCAGTGAGTCCGGGACTAGGGTCTCTGGGGCCAACGTCCTGACTTTC.

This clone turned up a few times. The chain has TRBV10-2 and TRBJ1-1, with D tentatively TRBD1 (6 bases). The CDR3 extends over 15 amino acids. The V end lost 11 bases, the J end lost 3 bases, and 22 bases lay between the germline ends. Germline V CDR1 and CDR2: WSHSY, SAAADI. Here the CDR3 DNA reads TGCGCCGCGGACGGCGGGTGGGGGCAGGACACTGAAGCTTTCTTT. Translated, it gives CAADGGWGQDTEAFF.

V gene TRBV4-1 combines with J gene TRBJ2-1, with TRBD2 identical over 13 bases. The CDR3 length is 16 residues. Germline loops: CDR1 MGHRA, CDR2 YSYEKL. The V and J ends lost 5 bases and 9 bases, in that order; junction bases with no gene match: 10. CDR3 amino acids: CASSAPTSGRAAEQFF. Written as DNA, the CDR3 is TGCGCCAGCAGCGCTCCCACTAGCGGGAGGGCAGCTGAGCAGTTCTTC.

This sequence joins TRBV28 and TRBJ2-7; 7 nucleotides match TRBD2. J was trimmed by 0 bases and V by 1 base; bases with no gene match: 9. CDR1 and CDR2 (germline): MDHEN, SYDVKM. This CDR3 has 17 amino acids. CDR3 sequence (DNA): TGTGCCAGCAGTTTATTTTCTGCGGGGGTGGTCTCCTACGAGCAGTACTTC. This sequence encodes CASSLFSAGVVSYEQYF.

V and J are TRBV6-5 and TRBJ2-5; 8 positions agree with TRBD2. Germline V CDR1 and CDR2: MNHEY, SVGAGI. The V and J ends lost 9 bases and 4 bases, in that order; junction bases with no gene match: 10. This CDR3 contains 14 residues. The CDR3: CASLSGGRLETQYF. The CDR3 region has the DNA TGTGCCAGTTTGTCGGGGGGGCGCCTAGAGACCCAGTACTTC.

The CDR3 loop is CASSGTGVVGYGYTF. Here the CDR3 DNA reads TGTGCCAGCAGCGGGACAGGGGTCGTGGGCTATGGCTACACCTTC. The chain is built from TRBV28 and TRBJ1-2; 10 bases agree with TRBD1. Germline V gives CDR1 MDHEN, CDR2 SYDVKM. Losses at the gene ends were 6 bases for V and 4 bases for J; bases not matched to a gene: 8. The CDR3 runs 15 residues.

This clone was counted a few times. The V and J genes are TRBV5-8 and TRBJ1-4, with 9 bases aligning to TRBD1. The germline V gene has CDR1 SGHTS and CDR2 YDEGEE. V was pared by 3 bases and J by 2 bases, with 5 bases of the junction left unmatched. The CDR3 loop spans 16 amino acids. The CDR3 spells CASSSGQGSTNEKLFF. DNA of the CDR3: TGTGCCAGCAGCTCGGGACAGGGCTCGACTAATGAAAAACTGTTTTTT.

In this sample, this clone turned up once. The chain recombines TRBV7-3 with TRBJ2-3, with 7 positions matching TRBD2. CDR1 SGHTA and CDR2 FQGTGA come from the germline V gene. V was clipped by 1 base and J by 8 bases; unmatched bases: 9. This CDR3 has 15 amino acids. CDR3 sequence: CASSLSASGWGTQYF. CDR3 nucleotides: TGTGCCAGCAGCTTAAGTGCTAGCGGCTGGGGTACGCAGTATTTT.

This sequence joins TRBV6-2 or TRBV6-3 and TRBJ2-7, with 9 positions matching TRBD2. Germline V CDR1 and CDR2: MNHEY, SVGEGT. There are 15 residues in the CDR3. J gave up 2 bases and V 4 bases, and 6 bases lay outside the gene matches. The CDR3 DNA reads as TGTGCCAGCAGTTCAAGCGGGAGGCCCCCCTACGAGCAGTACTTC. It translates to CASSSSGRPPYEQYF.

CDR3 sequence reads: CASSLRGGAFF. The CDR3, as DNA: TGTGCCAGCAGCTTGCGGGGAGGCGCTTTCTTT. The J gene is TRBJ1-1, the V gene TRBV5-8; D is unclear. Germline-derived CDR1 and CDR2 are SGHTS and YDEGEE. Trimming shortened V by 1 base and J by 11 bases, and 9 bases separated the two germline ends. The CDR3 contains 11 residues.

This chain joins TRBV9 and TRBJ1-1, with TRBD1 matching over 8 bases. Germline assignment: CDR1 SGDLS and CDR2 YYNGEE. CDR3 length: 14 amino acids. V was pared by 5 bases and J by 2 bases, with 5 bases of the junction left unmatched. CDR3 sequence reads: CASSYTGGNTEAFF. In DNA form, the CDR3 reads TGTGCCAGCAGTTACACAGGGGGAAACACTGAAGCTTTCTTT.

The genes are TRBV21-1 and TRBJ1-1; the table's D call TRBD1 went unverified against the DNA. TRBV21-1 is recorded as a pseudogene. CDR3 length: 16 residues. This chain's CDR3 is CASSTTYREMNTEAFF. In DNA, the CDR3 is TGTGCCAGCAGCACTACGTACAGGGAAATGAACACTGAAGCTTTCTTT.